A selection of T cell receptor beta chains follows, all from one sample in a study of blood T cell repertoires in COVID-19. Sequenced by immunoSEQ multiplex PCR; TCRdb stores in-frame clones only, minus some. The repertoire holds fewer than 350,000 clones, with 86% as singletons. The sample comprised peripheral blood. Every receptor here comes from a woman in her thirties with COVID-19, enrolled during active disease. Both conserved end residues are part of each CDR3. A D gene is named only where the DNA matches it firmly. Clone size, where shown, is once, few, many, or a class for clones that have expanded.

>.|TRBJ1-5|TRBV6-5|.
TGTGCCAGCAGTTACGGCCCGAATCAGCCCCAGCATTTT
CASSYGPNQPQHF
>.|TRBJ1-1|TRBV3-1/TRBV3-2|.
TGTGCCAGCAGCCAGGGACATCCGAACACTGAAGCTTTCTTT
CASSQGHPNTEAFF
>once|TRBJ2-5|TRBV27|TRBD2
TGTGCCAGCAGGTCGGGACTAGCGGGGGGCAGGGAGACCCAGTACTTC
CASRSGLAGGRETQYF
>.|TRBJ2-5|TRBV21-1|.
TGTGCCAGCAGCCGAAGGACAGGGGTACTGGAGACCCAGTACTTC
CASSRRTGVLETQYF
>.|TRBJ2-3|TRBV28|.
TGTGCCAGCAGCCGCTATAGCGGTCACACAGATACGCAGTATTTT
CASSRYSGHTDTQYF
>.|TRBJ2-7|TRBV6-2/TRBV6-3|TRBD2
TGTGCCAGCAGTTTCGGGACTAGCGGGTACGAGCAGTACTTC
CASSFGTSGYEQYF
>.|TRBJ2-3|TRBV7-9|.
TGTGCCAGCAGCTTGCAAGTGCTAGACAGCACAGATACGCAGTATTTT
CASSLQVLDSTDTQYF
>.|TRBJ1-3|TRBV27|.
TGTGCCAGCAAACCACAGCGGGACCTTAATACAGGGCCTGGAAACACCATATATTTT
CASKPQRDLNTGPGNTIYF
>.|TRBJ2-2|TRBV4-1|.
TGCGCCAGCAGCCAAGTACAGTCCGGGGAGCTGTTTTTT
CASSQVQSGELFF
>.|TRBJ1-2|TRBV6-5|TRBD1
TGTGCCAGCAGTCCAGGGGGAGAGAACTATGGCTACACCTTC
CASSPGGENYGYTF
>once|TRBJ1-1|TRBV29-1|TRBD1
TGCAGCGTTGCGACAGGGCTTGGTACTGAAGCTTTCTTT
CSVATGLGTEAFF
>.|TRBJ1-2|TRBV15|.
TGTGCCACCAGCAGAGATGGAGGGTACTATGGCTACACCTTC
CATSRDGGYYGYTF
>.|TRBJ1-2|TRBV18|.
TGTGCCAGCTCACCCTTGATGGAGGCAAGTGGCTACACCTTC
CASSPLMEASGYTF
>.|TRBJ2-7|TRBV28|.
TGTGCCAGCAGTTTATTTCCAGGGTTGACCTACGAGCAGTACTTC
CASSLFPGLTYEQYF
>.|TRBJ2-1|TRBV28|TRBD2
TGTGCCAGCAGGGGGGATAGCGGGGTTGGAGAGCAGTTCTTC
CASRGDSGVGEQFF
>.|TRBJ2-5|TRBV2|.
TGTGCCAGCAGTGATTACAGACAAGAGACCCAGTACTTC
CASSDYRQETQYF
>.|TRBJ2-5|TRBV5-4|TRBD2
TGTGCCAGCAGCCCGGGACTAGTGGGATATGCGGAGACCCAGTACTTC
CASSPGLVGYAETQYF
>.|TRBJ1-1|TRBV19|.
TGTGCCAGTAGGTGGCGGGGGAACACTGAAGCTTTCTTT
CASRWRGNTEAFF
>.|TRBJ1-1|TRBV5-1|TRBD1
TGCGCCAGCAGCTCAAGGACAGGGGGAACTGAAGCTTTCTTT
CASSSRTGGTEAFF
>.|TRBJ2-7|TRBV5-1|TRBD1
TGCGCCAGCAGCCCCCCCGGGACAGTCTACGAGCAGTACTTC
CASSPPGTVYEQYF
>.|TRBJ2-7|TRBV19|TRBD1
TGTGCCAGTAGTTTACCGGGACAGGGGGTCCACGAGCAGTACTTC
CASSLPGQGVHEQYF
>.|TRBJ2-3|TRBV4-2|TRBD1
TGTGCCAGCAGCCCGGGACAGGGAACAGATACGCAGTATTTT
CASSPGQGTDTQYF
>.|TRBJ1-1|TRBV29-1|.
TGCAGCGCCCCGGGACTTATGAACACTGAAGCTTTCTTT
CSAPGLMNTEAFF
>.|TRBJ2-1|TRBV3-1/TRBV3-2|TRBD2
TGTGCCAGCAGCCAACCTAGCGGGGCCTCGCAGTTCTTC
CASSQPSGASQFF
>.|TRBJ1-2|TRBV5-1|.
TGCGCCAGCAGCTTGGCGGGGGGGAGGAATGGCTACACCTTC
CASSLAGGRNGYTF
>once|TRBJ1-4|TRBV7-4|TRBD1
TGTGCCAGCAGCTTACTAACAGGGGTTTGCGAAAAACTGTTTTTT
CASSLLTGVCEKLFF
>once|TRBJ2-1|TRBV11-3|TRBD2
TGTGCCAGCAGCTTGACTAGCGGGGGGGTAATTGAGCAGTTCTTC
CASSLTSGGVIEQFF
>.|TRBJ1-2|TRBV7-9|.
TGTGCCAGCAGCTTAGTAGGCAAGACAGATGGCTACACCTTC
CASSLVGKTDGYTF